These 11 T cell receptor beta chains were all obtained from the same sample, sequenced in a study of high-grade serous ovarian cancer treatment subgroups. Tumor samples were obtained before definitive surgery or chemotherapy. The protocol was immunoSEQ multiplex PCR, while the TCRdb copy is restricted to in-frame clones and leaves out a portion. The sample yields about 4,400 clones, approximately 70% seen once. The source material was tumor tissue. All receptors derive from a human donor with high-grade serous ovarian cancer.

A few counts support this clone. The CDR3 loop is CASSLGATNEKLFF. DNA of the CDR3: TGTGCCAGCAGCTTGGGGGCAACTAATGAAAAACTGTTTTTT. The chain is built from TRBV13 and TRBJ1-4; maybe TRBD1 (5 bases). Trimming pared 3 bases from V and 0 bases from J, leaving 5 bases between. The germline CDR1 and CDR2 sequences are PRHDT and FYEKMQ (reference sequence). The CDR3 length is 14 residues.

This clone was counted between two and nine times. The same CDR3 can be traced to other DNA sequences in this sample. CDR3 in amino acids: CASSDSGGGYNEQFF. The CDR3 DNA reads TGTGCCAGCAGTGACAGCGGGGGGGGCTACAATGAGCAGTTCTTC. The chain carries TRBV6-4 and TRBJ2-1, with 10 bases identical to TRBD2. Germline trimming cut 2 bases from V and 3 bases from J; bases unmatched to any gene: 1. This CDR3 has 15 amino acids. Germline CDR1 is MRHNA and CDR2 is SNTAGT.

The chain combines TRBV6-6 with TRBJ1-5; possibly TRBD1 for D (6 bases). V was clipped by 7 bases and J by 7 bases, with 11 bases between them. Germline loops: CDR1 MNHNY, CDR2 SVGAGI (reference sequence). This CDR3 has 12 amino acids. CDR3 sequence reads: CASTHRDQPQHF. As DNA, the CDR3 is TGTGCCAGCACCCACAGGGACCAGCCCCAGCATTTT.

V gene TRBV27 combines with J gene TRBJ2-1; D may be TRBD2 (6 bases). The germline V gene has CDR1 MNHEY and CDR2 SMNVEV (reference sequence). Between the trimmed V and J ends, which lost 6 bases and 1 base, there was a span of 16 bases. The CDR3 has 16 residues. This CDR3 is CASREAAGSSYNEQFF. CDR3 nucleotide sequence: TGTGCCAGCAGGGAGGCCGCCGGGAGTTCCTACAATGAGCAGTTCTTC.

The rearrangement joins TRBV10-3 to TRBJ1-6; TRBD1 agrees at 10 bases. This CDR3 contains 15 residues. With V trimmed by 4 bases and J by 8 bases, 5 bases remained unmatched. Germline loops: CDR1 ENHRY, CDR2 SYGVKD. This chain's CDR3 is CAISGTGTGDSPLHF. CDR3 bases: TGTGCCATCAGTGGAACCGGGACAGGGGATTCACCCCTCCACTTT.

The chain couples TRBV4-3 to TRBJ2-5; D unclear. The V and J ends lost 0 bases and 2 bases respectively, with 10 bases between them. CDR3 length: 15 amino acids. CDR1 is LGHNA, CDR2 YSLEER, per germline. DNA for the CDR3: TGCGCCAGCAGCCAAGAATGGCGGCCTCAAGAGACCCAGTACTTC. Translation gives CASSQEWRPQETQYF.

The gene calls are TRBV19 and TRBJ1-1, with TRBD1 matching 7 bases. The CDR3 runs 17 residues. The V segment lost 6 bases and the J segment 5 bases; nucleotides outside the gene matches: 18. Germline-derived CDR1 and CDR2 are LNHDA and SQIVND (reference sequence). CDR3 nucleotide sequence: TGTGCCAGTAGAGGCCTCCAGGGGGGAGGTAGGTCGACTGAAGCTTTCTTT. Amino acids: CASRGLQGGGRSTEAFF.

The rearrangement uses TRBV6-5 and TRBJ2-1; 8 nucleotides agree with TRBD2. The CDR3 has 14 amino acids. Germline-derived CDR1 and CDR2 are MNHEY and SVGAGI. The ends lost 8 bases at V and 5 bases at J; junction bases unmatched: 8. CDR3 sequence: CASSGGAPHNEQFF. As DNA, the CDR3 is TGTGCCAGCTCGGGGGGGGCGCCTCACAATGAGCAGTTCTTC.

This chain uses TRBV19 with TRBJ2-1; TRBD2 agrees at 9 bases. V was clipped by 7 bases and J by 0 bases; unmatched bases: 10. CDR3 length: 17 residues. CDR1 is LNHDA and CDR2 is SQIVND in the germline V gene (reference sequence). The CDR3: CASKGAGGLLSYNEQFF. CDR3 DNA: TGTGCCAGTAAGGGAGCGGGGGGCCTCCTCTCCTACAATGAGCAGTTCTTC.

This clone has a handful of counts. This rearrangement joins TRBV25-1 to TRBJ1-2; the match to TRBD1 covers 7 bases. The CDR3 is 15 amino acids. The J segment lost 4 bases and the V segment lost 4 bases, leaving 9 bases of the junction unmatched. Germline CDR1 MGHDK, CDR2 SYGVNS. CDR3 DNA sequence: TGTGCCAGCAGTGTAGCCGGGACAGAGATCTATGGCTACACCTTC. Translated: CASSVAGTEIYGYTF.

The sample holds a few counts of this clone. The chain has TRBV4-2 and TRBJ2-5; D tentatively reads TRBD1 or TRBD2 (6 bases each). Trimming left V 4 bases short and J 7 bases short, with 16 bases between. This CDR3 region has 14 residues. Germline lookup yields CDR1 LGHNA and CDR2 YNFKEQ. CDR3 loop: CASSPPGGDGTQYF. The CDR3 coding sequence is TGTGCCAGCAGCCCCCCCGGGGGCGACGGGACCCAGTACTTC.